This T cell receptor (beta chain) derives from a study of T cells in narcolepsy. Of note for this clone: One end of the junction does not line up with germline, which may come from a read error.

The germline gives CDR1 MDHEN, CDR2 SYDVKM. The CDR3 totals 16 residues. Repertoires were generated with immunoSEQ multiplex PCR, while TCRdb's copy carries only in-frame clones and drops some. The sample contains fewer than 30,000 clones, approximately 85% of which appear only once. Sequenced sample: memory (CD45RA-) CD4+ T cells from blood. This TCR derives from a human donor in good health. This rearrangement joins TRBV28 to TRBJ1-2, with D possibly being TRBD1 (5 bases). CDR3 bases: TGTTCCAGCAGTTCCTTTGGGGGGGGATCTAACTATGGCTACACCTTC. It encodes CSSSSFGGGSNYGYTF.